Below, 5 T cell receptor beta chains from the same sample are listed, as sequenced in a study of graft-versus-host responses after intestinal transplantation. Graft samples were processed, releasing intraepithelial and lamina propria lymphocytes. Data came from immunoSEQ multiplex PCR; TCRdb stores just in-frame clones and leaves some out. The sample lists about 37,000 clones; around 87% were seen once. The sequencing used ileum tissue, collected 200 to 210 days after intestinal transplant. These receptors were obtained from a human patient who received an intestinal transplant, so some T cells may come from the graft donor.

The gene calls are TRBV6-6 and TRBJ1-2; possible D gene TRBD1, 5 bases. The length of the CDR3 is 13 residues. Germline V gives CDR1 MNHNY, CDR2 SVGAGI (reference sequence). The V gene lost 0 bases and the J gene lost 12 bases, with 14 bases spanning the gap. CDR3 residues: CASSYSGRKGDTF. The CDR3 region has the DNA TGTGCCAGCAGTTACTCGGGACGGAAGGGCGACACCTTC.

The chain has TRBV27 and TRBJ2-7; D might be TRBD1 or TRBD2, each matching 5 bases. The CDR3 is made up of 14 amino acids. Trimming removed 2 bases at V and 6 bases at J, with 14 bases between. CDR1 is MNHEY, CDR2 SMNVEV, per germline (reference sequence). Here the CDR3 DNA reads TGTGCCAGCAGTTTAATACGGGGCGGGCGCGAGCAGTACTTC. Its translation is CASSLIRGGREQYF.

The rearrangement joins TRBV7-8 to TRBJ2-3; D is perhaps TRBD2 (6 bases). This CDR3 is built from 15 residues. Trimming stripped 5 bases from V and 2 bases from J, with 14 bases between. Looked up from germline, CDR1 is SGHVS and CDR2 is FQNEAQ. CDR3 nucleotide sequence: TGTGCCAGCAGCCCCCGTGGGGGGAACACAGATACGCAGTATTTT. Its protein product is CASSPRGGNTDTQYF.

This chain links TRBV9 with TRBJ2-1, with 8 bases matching TRBD1. J was trimmed by 6 bases and V by 0 bases; bases with no gene match: 5. CDR1 is SGDLS and CDR2 is YYNGEE in the germline V gene. This CDR3 spans 15 amino acids. The CDR3: CASSVGAGGLNEQFF. CDR3 nucleotide sequence: TGTGCCAGCAGCGTAGGCGCAGGGGGCCTCAATGAGCAGTTCTTC. Based on the CDR3 plus reference TRBV9 and TRBJ2-1, the full variable domain is DSGVTQTPKHLITATGQRVTLRCSPRSGDLSVYWYQQSLDQGLQFLIQYYNGEERAKGNILERFSAQQFPDLHSELNLSSLELGDSALYFCASSVGAGGLNEQFFGPGTRLTVL.

This clone was detected only once. The CDR3 coding sequence is TGTGCCACCAGTAAAACCGGGACTAGCGTCTACGAGCAGTACTTC. As protein: CATSKTGTSVYEQYF. This rearrangement joins TRBV15 to TRBJ2-7, with 10 bases lining up with TRBD2. J gave up 3 bases and V 6 bases, and 8 bases lay outside the gene matches. The CDR3 totals 15 residues. Per the germline V gene, CDR1 is LNHNV and CDR2 is YYDKDF (reference sequence).